Below are 3 T cell receptor beta chains sequenced from a single sample in a study of OX40 agonist ivuxolimab in advanced cancers. The assay was immunoSEQ multiplex PCR, and TCRdb's table has in-frame clones only and misses some. The sample carries approximately 100,000 clones, approximately 90% recorded once. The specimen comprised CD4+ or CD8+ T cells sorted from blood, sampled in a trial of the OX40 agonist ivuxolimab. The source is an adult with an advanced solid tumor such as melanoma, head and neck, liver or kidney cancer.

The chain joins TRBV5-6 to TRBJ2-3, with 8 bases that match TRBD2. CDR1 and CDR2 from the germline V gene are SGHDT and YYEEEE. The CDR3 consists of 15 residues. V was clipped by 1 base and J by 4 bases; unmatched bases: 5. The CDR3 DNA is TGTGCCAGCAGCTTGACGGGGGGGCCGGCAGATACGCAGTATTTT. Its translation is CASSLTGGPADTQYF.

This rearrangement joins TRBV7-8 to TRBJ2-7; perhaps TRBD2 as D (7 bases). Germline V gene lookup returns CDR1 SGHVS and CDR2 FQNEAQ. Trimming left V 0 bases short and J 3 bases short, with 12 bases between. The CDR3 contains 15 residues. The CDR3 loop is CASSLAGGGLYEQYF. CDR3 sequence (DNA): TGTGCCAGCAGCTTAGCGGGAGGGGGTCTCTACGAGCAGTACTTC.

V is TRBV18 and J is TRBJ1-2; no firm D call. This CDR3 has 13 residues. In germline, CDR1 is KGHSH, CDR2 LQKENI. Trimming removed 3 bases at V and 6 bases at J, with 11 bases between. In nucleotides, the CDR3 is TGTGCCAGCTCACCGAGGTACGGGGATGGCTACACCTTC. It is translated as CASSPRYGDGYTF.